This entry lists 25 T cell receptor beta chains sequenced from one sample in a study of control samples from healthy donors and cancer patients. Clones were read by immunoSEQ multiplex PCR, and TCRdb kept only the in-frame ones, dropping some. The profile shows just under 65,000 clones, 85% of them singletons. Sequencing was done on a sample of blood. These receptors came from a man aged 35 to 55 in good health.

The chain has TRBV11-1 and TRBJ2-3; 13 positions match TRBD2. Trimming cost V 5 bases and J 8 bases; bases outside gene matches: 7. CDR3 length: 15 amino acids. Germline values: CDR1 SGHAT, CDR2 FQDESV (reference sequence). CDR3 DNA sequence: TGTGCCAGCAGCCCGACTAGCGGGAGGCCCCGTACGCAGTATTTT. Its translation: CASSPTSGRPRTQYF.

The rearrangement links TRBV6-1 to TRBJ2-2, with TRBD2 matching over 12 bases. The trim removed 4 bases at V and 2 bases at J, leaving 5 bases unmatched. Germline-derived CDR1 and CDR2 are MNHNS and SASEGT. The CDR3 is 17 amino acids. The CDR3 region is CASSGTSGDQNTGELFF. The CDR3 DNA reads TGTGCCAGCAGTGGGACTAGCGGGGACCAAAACACCGGGGAGCTGTTTTTT.

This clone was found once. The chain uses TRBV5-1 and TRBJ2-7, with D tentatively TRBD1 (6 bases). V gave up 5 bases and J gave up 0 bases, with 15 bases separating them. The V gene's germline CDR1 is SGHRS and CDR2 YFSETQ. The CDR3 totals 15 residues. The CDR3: CASRWGTGFSYEQYF. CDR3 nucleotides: TGCGCCAGCAGGTGGGGAACAGGGTTCTCCTACGAGCAGTACTTC.

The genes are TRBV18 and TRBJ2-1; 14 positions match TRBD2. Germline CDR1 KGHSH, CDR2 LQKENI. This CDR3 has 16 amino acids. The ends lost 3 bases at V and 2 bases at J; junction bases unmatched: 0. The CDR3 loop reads CASSPTSGRAYNEQFF. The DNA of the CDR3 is TGTGCCAGCTCACCGACTAGCGGGAGGGCCTACAATGAGCAGTTCTTC.

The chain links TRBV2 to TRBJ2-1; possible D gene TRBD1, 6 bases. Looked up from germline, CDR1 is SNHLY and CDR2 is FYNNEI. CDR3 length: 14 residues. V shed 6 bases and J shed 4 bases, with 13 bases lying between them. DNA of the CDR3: TGTGCCAGCAGCCTGAGGGGGTTGTACAATGAGCAGTTCTTC. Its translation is CASSLRGLYNEQFF.

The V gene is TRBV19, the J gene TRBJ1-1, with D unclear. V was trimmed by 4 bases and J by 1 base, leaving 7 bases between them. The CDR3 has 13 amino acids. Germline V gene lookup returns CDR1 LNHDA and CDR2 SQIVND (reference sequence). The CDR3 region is CASSKYPNTEAFF. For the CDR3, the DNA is TGTGCCAGTAGTAAGTACCCGAACACTGAAGCTTTCTTT.

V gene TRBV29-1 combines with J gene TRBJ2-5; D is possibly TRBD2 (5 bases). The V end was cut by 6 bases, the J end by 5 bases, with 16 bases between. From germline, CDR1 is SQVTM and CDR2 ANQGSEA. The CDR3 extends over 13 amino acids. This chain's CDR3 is CSVPEGRIETQYF. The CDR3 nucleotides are TGCAGCGTCCCTGAGGGCCGAATCGAGACCCAGTACTTC.

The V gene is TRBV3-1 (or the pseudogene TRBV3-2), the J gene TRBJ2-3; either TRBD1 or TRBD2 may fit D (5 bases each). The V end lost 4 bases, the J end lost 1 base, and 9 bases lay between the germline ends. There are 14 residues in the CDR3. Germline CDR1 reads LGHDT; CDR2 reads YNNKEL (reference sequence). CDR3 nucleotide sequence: TGTGCCAGCAGCCTACGAGGGGGCACAGATACGCAGTATTTT. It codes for CASSLRGGTDTQYF.

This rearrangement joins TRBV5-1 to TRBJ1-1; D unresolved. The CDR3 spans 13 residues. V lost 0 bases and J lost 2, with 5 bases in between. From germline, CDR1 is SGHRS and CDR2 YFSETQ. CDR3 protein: CASSLDQNTEAFF. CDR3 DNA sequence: TGCGCCAGCAGCTTGGACCAAAACACTGAAGCTTTCTTT.

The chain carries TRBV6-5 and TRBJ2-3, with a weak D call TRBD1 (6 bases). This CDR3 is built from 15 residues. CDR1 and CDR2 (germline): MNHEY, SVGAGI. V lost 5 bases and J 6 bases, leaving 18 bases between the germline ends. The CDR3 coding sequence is TGTGCCAGCAGTCCCTCAGGGGCCCCTCAGGATACGCAGTATTTT. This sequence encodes CASSPSGAPQDTQYF.

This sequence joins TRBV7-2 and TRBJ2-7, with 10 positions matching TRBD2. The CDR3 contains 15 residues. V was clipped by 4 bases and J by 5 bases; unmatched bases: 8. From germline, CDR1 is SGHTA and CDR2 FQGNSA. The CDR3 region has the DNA TGTGCCAGCAGCTCCCAACTAGCGGGGTGGAACGAGCAGTACTTC. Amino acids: CASSSQLAGWNEQYF.

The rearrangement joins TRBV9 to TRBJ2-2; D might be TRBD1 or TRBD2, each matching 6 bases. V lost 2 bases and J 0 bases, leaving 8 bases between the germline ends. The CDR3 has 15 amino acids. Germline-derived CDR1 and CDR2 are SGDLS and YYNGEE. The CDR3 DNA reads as TGTGCCAGCAGCGTCGGGGGCGCGAACACCGGGGAGCTGTTTTTT. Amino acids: CASSVGGANTGELFF.

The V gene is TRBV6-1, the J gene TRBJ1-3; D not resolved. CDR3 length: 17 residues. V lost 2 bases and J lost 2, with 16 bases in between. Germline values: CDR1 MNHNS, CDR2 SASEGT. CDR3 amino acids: CASSESIPIGPGNTIYF. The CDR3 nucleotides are TGTGCCAGCAGTGAAAGTATTCCAATAGGTCCTGGAAACACCATATATTTT.

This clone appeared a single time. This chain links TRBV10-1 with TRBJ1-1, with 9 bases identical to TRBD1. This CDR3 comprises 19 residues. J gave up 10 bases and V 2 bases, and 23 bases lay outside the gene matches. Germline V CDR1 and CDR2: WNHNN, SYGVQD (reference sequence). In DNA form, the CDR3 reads TGCGCCAGCAGTGAGAAGGGGACAGGGCTCAAGCAATACTTCCCCCGAGCTTTCTTT. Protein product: CASSEKGTGLKQYFPRAFF.

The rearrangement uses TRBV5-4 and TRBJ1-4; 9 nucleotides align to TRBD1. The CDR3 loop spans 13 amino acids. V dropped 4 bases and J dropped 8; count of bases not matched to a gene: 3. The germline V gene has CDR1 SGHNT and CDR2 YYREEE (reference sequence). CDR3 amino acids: CASSPGQGEKLFF. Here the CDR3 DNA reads TGTGCCAGCAGCCCGGGACAGGGCGAAAAACTGTTTTTT.

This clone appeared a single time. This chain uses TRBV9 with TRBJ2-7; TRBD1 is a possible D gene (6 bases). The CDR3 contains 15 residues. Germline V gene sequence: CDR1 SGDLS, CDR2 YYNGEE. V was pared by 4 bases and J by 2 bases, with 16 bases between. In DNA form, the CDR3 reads TGTGCCAGCAGCCCCCGGGACACTAACACCTACGAGCAGTACTTC. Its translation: CASSPRDTNTYEQYF.

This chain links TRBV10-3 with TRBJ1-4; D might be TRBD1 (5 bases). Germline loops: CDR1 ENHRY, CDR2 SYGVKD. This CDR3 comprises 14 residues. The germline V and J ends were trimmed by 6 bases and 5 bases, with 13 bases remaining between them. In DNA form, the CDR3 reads TGTGCCATCAGGCAGGGAATAGGCAATGAAAAACTGTTTTTT. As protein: CAIRQGIGNEKLFF.

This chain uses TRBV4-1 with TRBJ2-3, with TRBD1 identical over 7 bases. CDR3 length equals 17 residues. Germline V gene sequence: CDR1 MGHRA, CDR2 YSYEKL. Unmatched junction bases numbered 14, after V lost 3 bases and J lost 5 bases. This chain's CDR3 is CASSQFPGQTVIDTQYF. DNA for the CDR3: TGCGCCAGCAGCCAGTTCCCGGGACAGACAGTAATAGATACGCAGTATTTT.

The CDR3 region is CASSLTSGSSYGYTF. The CDR3 DNA is TGTGCCAGCAGCTTAACGTCCGGCAGCTCCTATGGCTACACCTTC. The chain recombines TRBV7-3 with TRBJ1-2, with D unresolved. Looked up from germline, CDR1 is SGHTA and CDR2 is FQGTGA. The V end was cut by 0 bases, the J end by 4 bases, with 12 bases between. The CDR3 is 15 amino acids.

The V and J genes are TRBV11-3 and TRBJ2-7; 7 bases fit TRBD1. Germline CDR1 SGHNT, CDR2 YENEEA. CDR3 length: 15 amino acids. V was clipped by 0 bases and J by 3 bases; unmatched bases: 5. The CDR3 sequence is CASSLEGDSGYEQYF. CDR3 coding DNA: TGTGCCAGCAGCTTAGAGGGGGACAGCGGCTACGAGCAGTACTTC.

The chain's CDR3 is CSVATGVGETQYF. In nucleotides, the CDR3 is TGCAGCGTTGCGACAGGGGTTGGAGAGACCCAGTACTTC. The genes are TRBV29-1 and TRBJ2-5; TRBD1 aligns across 8 bases. The CDR3 is made up of 13 amino acids. V gave up 4 bases and J gave up 4 bases; unmatched junction bases: 5. Germline loops: CDR1 SQVTM, CDR2 ANQGSEA.

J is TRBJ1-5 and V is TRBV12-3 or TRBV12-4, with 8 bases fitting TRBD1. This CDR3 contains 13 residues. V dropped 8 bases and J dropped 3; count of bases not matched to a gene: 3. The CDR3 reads CASGQGPNQPQHF. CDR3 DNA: TGTGCCAGCGGACAGGGCCCCAATCAGCCCCAGCATTTT.

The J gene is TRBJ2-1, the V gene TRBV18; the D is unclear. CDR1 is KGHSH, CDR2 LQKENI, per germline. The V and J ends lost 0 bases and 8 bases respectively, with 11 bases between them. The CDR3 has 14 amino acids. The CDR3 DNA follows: TGTGCCAGCTCACCACCACTTCCCACCTATGAGCAGTTCTTC. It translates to CASSPPLPTYEQFF.

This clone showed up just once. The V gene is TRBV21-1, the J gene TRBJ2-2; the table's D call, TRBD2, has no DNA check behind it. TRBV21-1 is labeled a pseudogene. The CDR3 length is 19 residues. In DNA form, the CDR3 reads TGTGCCAGCAGCAAATCTACGACTAGCGGGATCTCGAACACCGGGGAGCTGTTTTTT. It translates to CASSKSTTSGISNTGELFF.

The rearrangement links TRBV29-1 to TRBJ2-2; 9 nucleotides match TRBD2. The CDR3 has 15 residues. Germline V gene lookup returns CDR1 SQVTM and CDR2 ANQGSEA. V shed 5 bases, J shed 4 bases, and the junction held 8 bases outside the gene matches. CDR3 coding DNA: TGCAGCGTTACTGGCATAGCGGGAGTCACCGGGGAGCTGTTTTTT. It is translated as CSVTGIAGVTGELFF.